What follows describes a single T cell receptor beta chain. Its specificity is not known. J lost 4 bases, V lost 5 bases, and 12 bases had no gene match. In germline, CDR1 is LNHDA, CDR2 SQIVND (reference sequence). CDR3 length equals 18 residues. This sample is drawn from a study of vaccination effects on CD4 cells after COVID-19. Turning to the study itself: Following the second dose by a median of 72 days, the post-vaccine samples were obtained. They grew some 2 million PBMC in each well, adding around 10 IU/ml IL-2 and 8 to 10 ug/ml peptides. Study-wide results and limits: Clones induced by infection and by vaccine showed marked clonal contraction late after vaccination.

Measured with immunoSEQ multiplex PCR; TCRdb has only the in-frame clones, and not every one. The sample has about 73,000 clones, 65% to 80% seen once. Following a 10-day culture, CD4+ T cells were purified. Two doses of BNT162b2 or mRNA-1273 vaccine were administered to participants. The chain uses TRBV19 and TRBJ2-2; TRBD2 aligns across 11 bases. The sample in question was CD4+ T cells from PBMCs cultured without peptide, obtained after COVID-19 vaccination. This receptor was identified in a human donor who received a COVID-19 vaccine. CDR3 amino acids: CASSSPGLAAYSTGELFF. CDR3 sequence (DNA): TGTGCCAGTAGTTCCCCGGGACTAGCGGCATACAGCACCGGGGAGCTGTTTTTT. The full variable domain, in which reference TRBV19 and TRBJ2-2 provide the parts outside the CDR3, is DGGITQSPKYLFRKEGQNVTLSCEQNLNHDAMYWYRQDPGQGLRLIYYSQIVNDFQKGDIAEGYSVSREKKESFPLTVTSAQKNPTAFYLCASSSPGLAAYSTGELFFGEGSRLTVL.